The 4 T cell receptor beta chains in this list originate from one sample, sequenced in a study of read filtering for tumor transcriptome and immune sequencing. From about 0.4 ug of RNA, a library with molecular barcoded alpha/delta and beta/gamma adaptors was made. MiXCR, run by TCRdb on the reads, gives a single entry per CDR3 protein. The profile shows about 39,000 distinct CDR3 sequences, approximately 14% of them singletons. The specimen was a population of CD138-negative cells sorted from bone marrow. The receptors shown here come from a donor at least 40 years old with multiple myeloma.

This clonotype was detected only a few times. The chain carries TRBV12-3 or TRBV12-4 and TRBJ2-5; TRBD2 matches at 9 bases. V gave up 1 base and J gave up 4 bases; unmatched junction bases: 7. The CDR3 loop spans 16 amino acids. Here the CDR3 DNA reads TGTGCCAGCAGTTTAGGGCCTAGCGGGGTTAGAGAGACCCAGTACTTC. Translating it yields CASSLGPSGVRETQYF.

The CDR3: CSAEPGLAGETQYF. In DNA, the CDR3 is TGCAGTGCCGAGCCCGGACTAGCCGGCGAGACCCAGTACTTC. This sequence joins TRBV20-1 and TRBJ2-5; 8 bases align to TRBD2. Looked up from germline, CDR1 is DFQATT and CDR2 is SNEGSKA (reference sequence). This CDR3 contains 14 residues. V dropped 6 bases and J dropped 5; count of bases not matched to a gene: 11.

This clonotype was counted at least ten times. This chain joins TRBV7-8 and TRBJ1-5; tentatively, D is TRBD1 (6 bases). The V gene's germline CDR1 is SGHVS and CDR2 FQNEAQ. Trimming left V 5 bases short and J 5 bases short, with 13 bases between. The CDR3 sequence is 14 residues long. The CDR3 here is CASSPTGPDQPQHF. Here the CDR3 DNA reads TGTGCCAGCAGCCCGACAGGCCCCGATCAGCCCCAGCATTTT.

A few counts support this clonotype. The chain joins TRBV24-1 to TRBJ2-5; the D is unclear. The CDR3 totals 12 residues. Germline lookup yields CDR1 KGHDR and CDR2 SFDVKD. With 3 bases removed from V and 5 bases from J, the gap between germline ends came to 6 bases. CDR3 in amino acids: CATSDPNETQYF. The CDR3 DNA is TGTGCCACCAGTGATCCCAATGAGACCCAGTACTTC.